These 15 T cell receptor beta chains were sequenced from one sample in a study of blood T cell repertoires in COVID-19 (dated by TCRdb to the early 2020s). Libraries were constructed by the immunoSEQ multiplex PCR assay. TCRdb took this table from immuneACCESS and kept in-frame rearrangements with V and J called. Such tables lack part of the clones; where checked against another copy, unresolved V genes explain under half of the gap, and the rest is unexplained. This sample gives roughly 230,000 clones in total; more than 65% of them show up just once. The ten top clones hold under 5% of the sample. Sequencing used peripheral blood. Receptor source: a man aged 50 to 60 with active or convalescent COVID-19.

The chain uses TRBV4-2 and TRBJ2-3; 16 nucleotides agree with TRBD2. The germline CDR1 and CDR2 sequences are LGHNA and YNFKEQ. This CDR3 is 18 amino acids long. V was clipped by 0 bases and J by 5 bases; unmatched bases: 5. CDR3 amino acids: CASSQEGLAGGPGDTQYF. Written as DNA, the CDR3 is TGTGCCAGCAGCCAAGAGGGACTAGCGGGGGGGCCAGGAGATACGCAGTATTTT.

The chain recombines TRBV30 with TRBJ1-1, with D uncertain. V lost 1 base, J lost 1 base, and 7 bases lay in between. CDR1 and CDR2 from the germline V gene are GTSNPN and SVGIG (reference sequence). The CDR3 extends over 13 amino acids. CDR3 sequence: CAWSGSRNTEAFF. In DNA, the CDR3 is TGTGCCTGGAGTGGTTCCAGGAACACTGAAGCTTTCTTT.

This clone was observed a single time. The V call is TRBV6-5, the J call TRBJ1-4; tentative D call: TRBD1 (6 bases). Germline CDR1 MNHEY, CDR2 SVGAGI. V lost 7 bases, J lost 5 bases, and 17 bases lay in between. CDR3 length: 15 amino acids. CDR3 in amino acids: CASNQGRADNEKLFF. CDR3 DNA sequence: TGTGCCAGCAATCAGGGGAGAGCTGACAATGAAAAACTGTTTTTT.

The chain recombines TRBV20-1 with TRBJ2-7, with a possible D match to TRBD1 (6 bases). With 6 bases removed from V and 5 bases from J, the gap between germline ends came to 11 bases. The germline V gene encodes CDR1 DFQATT and CDR2 SNEGSKA (reference sequence). The CDR3 runs 11 residues. The CDR3 DNA reads TGCAGTGCGCAGCCAGGGGACGAGCAGTACTTC. It is translated as CSAQPGDEQYF.

This chain uses TRBV6-1 with TRBJ2-1; 9 nucleotides agree with TRBD1. Germline-derived CDR1 and CDR2 are MNHNS and SASEGT. The CDR3 spans 16 residues. J gave up 8 bases and V 4 bases, and 12 bases lay outside the gene matches. CDR3 sequence reads: CASSGTNRGLGHEQFF. The CDR3 DNA reads as TGTGCCAGCAGTGGAACGAACAGGGGGCTGGGCCATGAGCAGTTCTTC.

The chain carries TRBV25-1 and TRBJ1-5; D is unclear. Trimming removed 1 base at V and 8 bases at J, with 6 bases between. Germline-derived CDR1 and CDR2 are MGHDK and SYGVNS. The CDR3 is 12 amino acids. CDR3 residues: CASSESGKPQHF. CDR3 nucleotides: TGTGCCAGCAGTGAATCAGGAAAGCCCCAGCATTTT.

Details on this clone: The sample has other DNA sequences that encode this CDR3 too. The chain couples TRBV7-2 to TRBJ2-3; 9 bases are shared with TRBD2. This CDR3 spans 16 amino acids. The V and J ends lost 2 bases and 2 bases, in that order; junction bases with no gene match: 5. Germline values: CDR1 SGHTA, CDR2 FQGNSA. CDR3 nucleotides: TGTGCCAGCAGCTTATCAGCGGGGGGTTACACAGATACGCAGTATTTT. Residues: CASSLSAGGYTDTQYF.

The V gene is TRBV2, the J gene TRBJ1-1; TRBD1 matches 7 bases. J lost 7 bases, V lost 4 bases, and 9 bases had no gene match. CDR3 length: 14 amino acids. From germline, CDR1 is SNHLY and CDR2 FYNNEI. The CDR3 nucleotides read TGTGCCAGCAGTGTCGAACAGGGGCGGGGTGAAGCTTTCTTT. It encodes CASSVEQGRGEAFF.

This rearrangement joins TRBV3-1 (or the pseudogene TRBV3-2) to TRBJ1-3; D unresolved. The CDR3 is 15 amino acids. Germline CDR1 and CDR2: LGHDT and YNNKEL (reference sequence). The V and J ends lost 4 bases and 0 bases respectively, with 10 bases between them. In DNA form, the CDR3 reads TGTGCCAGCAGCCTGCAGATTCACTCTGGAAACACCATATATTTT. This codes for CASSLQIHSGNTIYF.

The chain joins TRBV5-1 to TRBJ1-1, with 9 bases lining up with TRBD1. V was pared by 0 bases and J by 1 base, with 10 bases of the junction left unmatched. CDR3 length equals 18 residues. In germline, CDR1 is SGHRS, CDR2 YFSETQ. In DNA, the CDR3 is TGCGCCAGCAGCTTGGCGGAGAGGTGGGACAGGGAGAACACTGAAGCTTTCTTT. This gives the protein CASSLAERWDRENTEAFF.

This clone came up a few times. The J gene is TRBJ2-2, the V gene TRBV19; D possibly corresponds to TRBD2 (6 bases). V shed 10 bases and J shed 3 bases, with 18 bases lying between them. This CDR3 contains 15 residues. Germline V gives CDR1 LNHDA, CDR2 SQIVND (reference sequence). The CDR3 nucleotides are TGTGCCACCAACGGGGGTGGGGTTTACACCGGGGAGCTGTTTTTT. This gives the protein CATNGGGVYTGELFF.

The rearrangement links TRBV2 to TRBJ1-5, with TRBD1 as a possible D gene (6 bases). CDR1 and CDR2 (germline): SNHLY, FYNNEI. V was clipped by 6 bases and J by 0 bases, with 18 bases between them. The CDR3 runs to 17 residues. DNA for the CDR3: TGTGCCAGCAGCGGAGTGACAGGACACCCTAGCAATCAGCCCCAGCATTTT. Protein sequence: CASSGVTGHPSNQPQHF.

The rearrangement uses TRBV28 and TRBJ1-2, with 9 nucleotides matching TRBD1. The CDR3 is 15 amino acids. The ends lost 5 bases at V and 8 bases at J; junction bases unmatched: 12. Germline assignment: CDR1 MDHEN and CDR2 SYDVKM. The CDR3 DNA is TGTGCCAGCAGTCCAAACAGGGGGCGATCATGGGGCTACACCTTC. It codes for CASSPNRGRSWGYTF.

This clone has just one count. The rearrangement joins TRBV5-1 to TRBJ2-3, with a possible D match to TRBD2 (5 bases). CDR1 is SGHRS, CDR2 YFSETQ, per germline. The CDR3 is made up of 16 amino acids. Between the trimmed V and J ends, which lost 0 bases and 0 bases, there was a span of 11 bases. The chain's CDR3 is CASSLDGRGSTDTQYF. CDR3 coding DNA: TGCGCCAGCAGCTTGGACGGACGGGGTAGCACAGATACGCAGTATTTT.

This rearrangement joins TRBV4-1 to TRBJ1-1; D is unclear. The V end lost 3 bases, the J end lost 2 bases, and 10 bases lay between the germline ends. The CDR3 is made up of 14 amino acids. The germline CDR1 and CDR2 sequences are MGHRA and YSYEKL. The CDR3 DNA reads as TGCGCCAGCAGCCAGCGACACGGTAACACTGAAGCTTTCTTT. This codes for CASSQRHGNTEAFF.